This TCR beta chain was recorded in a study of blood T cell repertoires in COVID-19. Study context: Whether acute or convalescent, the COVID-19 samples came from the United States, Italy and Spain. Sources were T cells, B-cell-depleted T cells, or PBMCs; the material itself was cDNA or gDNA.

Original processing methods: Cell counts per sample came from amplifying reference gene primers. Clones were sequenced by immunoSEQ multiplex PCR, and TCRdb holds only the in-frame ones, with some missing. V and J calls and clone size are given by that table; D and trimming were obtained from the DNA. Here the sample spans over 80,000 clones, around 88% being singletons. V shed 6 bases, J shed 7 bases, and the junction held 11 bases outside the gene matches. The CDR3 extends over 15 amino acids. CDR1 and CDR2 (germline): ENHRY, SYGVKD. V gene TRBV10-3 combines with J gene TRBJ1-4; 7 bases map to TRBD1. The sequence derives from a woman aged 55-69 years with acute or convalescent COVID-19. Sample: peripheral blood. In DNA form, the CDR3 reads TGTGCCATCAGCCCGGGTGTACCAGGGGGTGAAAAACTGTTTTTT. Protein product: CAISPGVPGGEKLFF.